This T cell receptor (beta chain) appears in the sequencing data of a study of blood T cell repertoires in COVID-19. Across the study: Specimens from acute and convalescent COVID-19 originated in the United States, Italy and Spain. Nucleic acid was either cDNA or gDNA, and it came from T cells, B-cell-depleted T cells, or PBMCs.

Per the authors' pipeline: Amplification from reference gene primers served as the basis for estimated nucleated cell counts. Sequencing was performed with immunoSEQ multiplex PCR; in TCRdb, only in-frame clones are kept and a portion is missing. Clonal size and the V and J genes are those of that table, whereas D and trimming came from the DNA. The sample holds about 240,000 clones, roughly 79% seen once. Seattle researchers signed up patients amid active infection and tracked them longitudinally. J was trimmed by 0 bases and V by 6 bases; bases with no gene match: 4. CDR3 length: 15 amino acids. Germline assignment: CDR1 SGHRS and CDR2 YFSETQ.

The chain recombines TRBV5-1 with TRBJ2-1; 9 bases are a match to TRBD2. The clonotype was recovered from a woman over 75 with COVID-19, enrolled during active disease. The source material was peripheral blood. CDR3 in DNA: TGCGCCAGCACGATACTAGCGGGCTCCTACAATGAGCAGTTCTTC. This codes for CASTILAGSYNEQFF.